This T cell receptor beta chain is drawn from a study of molecular identifiers for immune sequencing clone quantification. Bulk TCR library preparation followed previously described methods with listed TCR primers. TCRdb reprocessed the PCR reads with MiXCR, giving one entry per CDR3 protein. Of about 510,000 distinct CDR3 sequences listed, about 22% are singletons. This clonotype was seen ten or more times. In the sort, naive CD8 T cells were defined as CD8+CD4-CCR7+CD45RA+. The CDR3 spans 12 residues. CDR1 KGHDR and CDR2 SFDVKD come from the germline V gene. Trimming stripped 8 bases from V and 3 bases from J, with 6 bases between.

V usage is TRBV24-1 and J usage is TRBJ2-2; possible D gene TRBD2, 5 bases. This sequence was found in a human donor in good health. Some libraries in this study had Jurkat cell RNA spiked in. The sequenced material came from naive CD8+ T cells from blood, with Jurkat cell RNA spiked in. As for subset: FACS-sorted CD8+CD4-CCR7+CD45RA+ naive T cells. CDR3 nucleotides: TGTGCCACCAAGGGAGACACCGGGGAGCTGTTTTTT. It yields the protein CATKGDTGELFF.